This TCR beta chain was sequenced in a study of post-analysis software for immune sequencing data. This clonotype was found a few times. The antigen is not known. Tagging with unique molecular identifiers was a feature of the TCR beta cDNA libraries. Each CDR3 protein is one row after TCRdb ran MiXCR on the PCR reads. The data show roughly 430,000 distinct CDR3 sequences, over 30% seen once. Findings of the study overall: TRBV5-6, TRBV5-1 and TRBV20-1 were among four or five TRBV segments more frequent in patients than controls.

V shed 2 bases and J 3 bases; nucleotides not matched to a gene: 9. This CDR3 has 17 amino acids. Germline assignment: CDR1 MNHEY and CDR2 SVGAGI. This sequence was found in a girl aged 2 to 9 with multiple sclerosis. The sample was blood. This chain connects TRBV6-5 to TRBJ2-2; 7 bases are a match to TRBD1. Here the CDR3 DNA reads TGTGCCAGCAGTTACAACGCCGGGACAGCGGACACCGGGGAGCTGTTTTTT. This codes for CASSYNAGTADTGELFF.